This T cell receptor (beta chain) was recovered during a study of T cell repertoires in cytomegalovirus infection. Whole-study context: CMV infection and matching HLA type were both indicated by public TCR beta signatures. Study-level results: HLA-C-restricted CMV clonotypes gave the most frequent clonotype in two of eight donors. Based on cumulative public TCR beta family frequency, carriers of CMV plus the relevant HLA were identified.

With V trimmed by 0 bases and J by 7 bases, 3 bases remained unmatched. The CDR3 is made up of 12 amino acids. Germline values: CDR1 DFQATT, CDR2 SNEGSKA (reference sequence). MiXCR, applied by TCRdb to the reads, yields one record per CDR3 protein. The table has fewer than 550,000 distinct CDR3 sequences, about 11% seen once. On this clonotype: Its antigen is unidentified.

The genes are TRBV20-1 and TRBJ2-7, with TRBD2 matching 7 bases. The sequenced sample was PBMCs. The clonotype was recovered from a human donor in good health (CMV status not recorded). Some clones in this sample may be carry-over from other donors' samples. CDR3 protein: CSARDGGGEQYF. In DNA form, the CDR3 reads TGCAGTGCTAGAGATGGGGGGGGGGAGCAGTACTTC.